This T cell receptor (beta chain) stems from a study of brain T cells in children with intractable seizures. Broader study findings: Pre-surgery blood may have been undersampled, hiding some clones. Patients' HCMV serostatus was unknown; virus specificity rests on CDR3 similarity alone.

Time point here: blood from clinic visit 5 months post-surgery; TSC patient then seizure free. The sequenced cases were selected for having the highest brain T cell transcript signatures. At least one anti-epileptic drug was given before surgery. Here immunoSEQ multiplex PCR was the method, and the copy in TCRdb shows in-frame clones only, minus some. The sample yields 340,000 or so clones, nearly 95% seen once. For this clone: Its antigen is undetermined.

Germline V gene data show CDR1 as SGHDT and CDR2 as YYEEEE. The CDR3 runs to 13 residues. Trimming cost V 6 bases and J 6 bases, with 12 bases left between them. This TCR was recovered from a boy under three years old with tuberous sclerosis and intractable seizures. The rearrangement joins TRBV5-6 to TRBJ2-2; D is undetermined. The starting material was peripheral blood, obtained 4 to 5 months after surgery. Here the CDR3 reads CASTPRGAGELFF. DNA of the CDR3: TGTGCCAGCACCCCGCGTGGGGCCGGGGAGCTGTTTTTT. Based on the CDR3 plus reference TRBV5-6 and TRBJ2-2, the full variable domain is DAGVTQSPTHLIKTRGQQVTLRCSPKSGHDTVSWYQQALGQGPQFIFQYYEEEERQRGNFPDRFSGHQFPNYSSELNVNALLLGDSALYLCASTPRGAGELFFGEGSRLTVL.